The clone carrying this T cell receptor beta chain was counted a single time. As yet, its antigen is unknown. This record comes from a study of identical twins. Findings of the study overall: Fewer insertions marked abundant cord blood beta clonotypes; young adult naive trended weakly, memory not at all.

TCRdb re-derived calls from the 5' RACE reads in MiXCR, one entry per CDR3 protein. Seen here are 600,000 to 800,000 distinct CDR3 sequences, 21% observed once, and the top ten hold roughly 4.3%. Trimming removed 8 bases from V and 6 bases from J, with 16 bases in between. This CDR3 has 14 residues. The V gene's germline CDR1 is MNHEY and CDR2 SVGEGT. The same data also went into a second study, on T cells expressing NK-cell markers. That investigation notes: There remained a lack of clarity about HCMV specificity of expanded NKG2C+ T cell clones.

This chain links TRBV6-2 or TRBV6-3 with TRBJ2-2; unclear D gene. The sequence came from a woman younger than 30 in good health. The sequenced sample was PBMCs. The CDR3 bases are TGTGCCAGCGGTGGTTACAGTGGGCCCGGGGAGCTGTTTTTT. Amino acids: CASGGYSGPGELFF.